This T cell receptor beta chain was observed in a study of blood T cell repertoires in COVID-19. Participant reports of clinical history set cohort assignment. Cohort 3 recovered donors had two negative PCRs, clearance, or symptom resolution. With V trimmed by 1 base and J by 4 bases, 6 bases remained unmatched. The CDR3 contains 15 residues. Germline lookup yields CDR1 MDHEN and CDR2 SYDVKM. Original methodology: Estimated nucleated cell counts came from reference gene primer amplification. TCRdb keeps only in-frame clones here, not all; method: immunoSEQ multiplex PCR. V and J calls and clone size are those listed in that table; D and trimming were worked out from the DNA. Seen here are approximately 300,000 clones, roughly nine tenths observed once, and the top ten hold about 5%.

The clonotype was recovered from a man in his 60s who had recovered from COVID-19. The chain recombines TRBV28 with TRBJ1-2; TRBD1 agrees at 7 bases. Sample: PBMCs or T cells enriched from blood (not recorded which). The CDR3 here is CASSLFGTAPYGYTF. For the CDR3, the DNA is TGTGCCAGCAGTTTATTCGGGACAGCCCCCTATGGCTACACCTTC.